This TCR beta chain was captured in a study of long-term antiretroviral therapy in people with HIV. The CDR3 is made up of 13 amino acids. V was trimmed by 4 bases and J by 5 bases, leaving 12 bases between them. Germline lookup yields CDR1 SGHKS and CDR2 YYEKEE (reference sequence). Study-level results: Before ART, certain clones expanded, and these dominated the repertoire at all time points.

They ran version v3.0 of the immunoSEQ assay at survey level. Here immunoSEQ multiplex PCR was the method, and the copy in TCRdb shows in-frame clones only, minus some. Of 15,000 or so clones in the sample, 80% to 95% were seen once. Participants living with HIV all received treatment in the United States. Turning to this clone: Its matching antigen is unknown.

This TCR came from a woman between 35 and 50 years old with HIV. Sequences were derived from unsorted PBMCs, sampled 0.6 years after starting antiretroviral therapy. This rearrangement joins TRBV5-5 to TRBJ1-1; TRBD1 might be the D (5 bases). The CDR3 coding sequence is TGTGCCAGCAGCCAGCTGGGGGAAACTGAAGCTTTCTTT. Its translation is CASSQLGETEAFF.